The 25 T cell receptor beta chains in this list originate from one sample, sequenced in a study of blood T cell repertoires in COVID-19. This table comes from immunoSEQ multiplex PCR, and its TCRdb copy is limited to in-frame clones, with some not included. The table has fewer than 450,000 clones, around 91% seen once; the top ten hold about 3.5%. Material for sequencing was peripheral blood. The source of these receptors is a woman between 18 and 30 years old who had recovered from COVID-19.

The J gene is TRBJ2-2, the V gene TRBV7-8, with D possibly being TRBD1 (5 bases). The CDR3 extends over 17 amino acids. In germline, CDR1 is SGHVS, CDR2 FQNEAQ. Trimming left V 3 bases short and J 2 bases short, with 16 bases between. CDR3 in DNA: TGTGCCAGCAGCTTCGCGACTGGACACTTAAACACCGGGGAGCTGTTTTTT. Translation gives CASSFATGHLNTGELFF.

This sequence joins TRBV9 and TRBJ1-1; weak D call: TRBD1 (5 bases). This CDR3 has 14 residues. Germline loops: CDR1 SGDLS, CDR2 YYNGEE. Deletions cut 0 bases from V and 5 bases from J, with 11 bases between. CDR3 protein: CASSVARRGTEAFF. CDR3 sequence (DNA): TGTGCCAGCAGCGTAGCCAGGAGGGGTACTGAAGCTTTCTTT.

The chain joins TRBV6-5 to TRBJ1-1; D perhaps matches TRBD1 (5 bases). The CDR3 runs 14 residues. Germline assignment: CDR1 MNHEY and CDR2 SVGAGI. V gave up 6 bases and J gave up 5 bases, with 16 bases separating them. The CDR3 DNA follows: TGTGCCAGCAGCTCGGGGGTCCCGGGGACTGAAGCTTTCTTT. Its protein is CASSSGVPGTEAFF.

The chain has TRBV12-5 and TRBJ1-4; D possibly corresponds to TRBD1 (5 bases). Germline V gives CDR1 LGHNT, CDR2 FRNRAP. The CDR3 loop spans 15 amino acids. Trimming shortened V by 5 bases and J by 7 bases, and 17 bases separated the two germline ends. The CDR3 DNA reads as TGTGCTAGTGGTATAATAACCGGGGGAGGTGAAAAACTGTTTTTT. It codes for CASGIITGGGEKLFF.

The rearrangement joins TRBV18 to TRBJ2-2; 7 bases are shared with TRBD1. The CDR3 has 16 amino acids. Germline CDR1 and CDR2: KGHSH and LQKENI. The ends lost 3 bases at V and 5 bases at J; junction bases unmatched: 9. CDR3 amino acids: CASSPRVGGETGELFF. Written as DNA, the CDR3 is TGTGCCAGCTCACCCCGGGTAGGGGGCGAAACCGGGGAGCTGTTTTTT.

The V gene is TRBV5-1, the J gene TRBJ2-1; perhaps TRBD2 as D (6 bases). Germline-derived CDR1 and CDR2 are SGHRS and YFSETQ. CDR3 size: 14 residues. The germline V and J ends were trimmed by 4 bases and 8 bases, with 16 bases remaining between them. CDR3 bases: TGCGCCAGCAGCCAAGGGACTGTTGCCCATGAGCAGTTCTTC. Amino acid sequence: CASSQGTVAHEQFF.

This chain joins TRBV6-2 or TRBV6-3 and TRBJ2-3; tentative D call: TRBD2 (6 bases). Germline loops: CDR1 MNHEY, CDR2 SVGEGT. The CDR3 extends over 18 amino acids. V was cut by 4 bases and J by 8 bases, with 28 bases left in between. The chain's CDR3 is CASSSLTSLYILEGTQYF. The CDR3 DNA is TGTGCCAGCAGTTCCCTCACTTCCCTGTACATCTTGGAGGGTACGCAGTATTTT.

The V call is TRBV10-1, the J call TRBJ2-3; 7 nucleotides agree with TRBD2. V gave up 0 bases and J gave up 7 bases; unmatched junction bases: 10. There are 16 residues in the CDR3. Germline V gene sequence: CDR1 WNHNN, CDR2 SYGVQD (reference sequence). DNA of the CDR3: TGCGCCAGCAGTGAGTCGAGGGAGGGGATCGTACATACGCAGTATTTT. This translates into CASSESREGIVHTQYF.

The rearrangement uses TRBV4-1 and TRBJ1-5, with a tentative D call TRBD1 (6 bases). The CDR3 is 14 amino acids. V gave up 0 bases and J gave up 4 bases, with 7 bases separating them. Germline assignment: CDR1 MGHRA and CDR2 YSYEKL. The CDR3 here is CASSQETGNQPQHF. CDR3 DNA: TGCGCCAGCAGCCAAGAGACAGGTAATCAGCCCCAGCATTTT.

This rearrangement joins TRBV11-3 to TRBJ2-3; TRBD2 matches at 10 bases. CDR3 length equals 17 residues. Trimming cost V 4 bases and J 1 base; bases outside gene matches: 8. CDR1 is SGHNT and CDR2 is YENEEA in the germline V gene. CDR3 loop: CASSSTGSGGGTDTQYF. In nucleotides, the CDR3 is TGTGCCAGCAGCTCGACCGGGAGCGGGGGGGGCACAGATACGCAGTATTTT.

The V call is TRBV6-2 or TRBV6-3, the J call TRBJ1-1; 10 bases are shared with TRBD1. This CDR3 comprises 17 residues. Trimming at V came to 4 bases and at J to 1 base, leaving 9 bases not matched to a gene. Germline V gene sequence: CDR1 MNHEY, CDR2 SVGEGT. The CDR3 DNA follows: TGTGCCAGCAGTTGGGAGACAGGGGGCCCTCGGAACACTGAAGCTTTCTTT. It codes for CASSWETGGPRNTEAFF.

The chain links TRBV24-1 to TRBJ1-2; D gene uncertain. Trimming shortened V by 1 base and J by 9 bases, and 11 bases separated the two germline ends. Germline V gene sequence: CDR1 KGHDR, CDR2 SFDVKD. This CDR3 has 13 residues. CDR3 nucleotides: TGTGCCACCAGTGATTTTACCGCGGGGAGCTACACCTTC. Translating gives CATSDFTAGSYTF.

This chain uses TRBV3-1 (or the pseudogene TRBV3-2) with TRBJ1-3; D gene unclear. The CDR3 loop spans 16 amino acids. In germline, CDR1 is LGHDT, CDR2 YNNKEL (reference sequence). The V gene lost 3 bases and the J gene lost 4 bases, with 16 bases spanning the gap. CDR3 bases: TGTGCCAGCAGCCATGCGCCTTCGTCTGAGGGAAACACCATATATTTT. This gives the protein CASSHAPSSEGNTIYF.

The rearrangement joins TRBV11-3 to TRBJ1-2; tentative D call: TRBD1 (6 bases). CDR1 is SGHNT and CDR2 is YENEEA in the germline V gene. The CDR3 is 13 residues long. V lost 5 bases and J 5 bases, leaving 12 bases between the germline ends. CDR3 protein: CASSERGSYGYTF. In nucleotides, the CDR3 is TGTGCCAGCAGCGAAAGGGGGTCGTATGGCTACACCTTC.

CDR3 sequence reads: CASSRLIGDTQYF. The CDR3 nucleotides are TGTGCCAGCAGCCGACTAATCGGAGATACGCAGTATTTT. This chain links TRBV2 with TRBJ2-3; weak D call: TRBD2 (5 bases). Germline CDR1 SNHLY, CDR2 FYNNEI. The CDR3 covers 13 residues. The V end lost 6 bases, the J end lost 5 bases, and 12 bases lay between the germline ends.

This chain links TRBV4-1 with TRBJ2-1, with 9 bases fitting TRBD1. CDR1 and CDR2 from the germline V gene are MGHRA and YSYEKL. CDR3 size: 15 residues. Unmatched junction bases numbered 9, after V lost 2 bases and J lost 10 bases. The CDR3 loop reads CASSQPKGTGSEQFF. In DNA, the CDR3 is TGCGCCAGCAGCCAACCTAAAGGGACAGGGAGCGAGCAGTTCTTC.

The J gene is TRBJ1-2, the V gene TRBV7-2, with a tentative D call TRBD1 (6 bases). Germline values: CDR1 SGHTA, CDR2 FQGNSA. V was trimmed by 5 bases and J by 4 bases, leaving 11 bases between them. The CDR3 spans 13 residues. The CDR3 here is CASSATGTYGYTF. The DNA of the CDR3 is TGTGCCAGCAGCGCAACAGGGACCTATGGCTACACCTTC.

Points on this clone: This specimen includes other DNA sequences encoding the same CDR3. V and J are TRBV6-2 or TRBV6-3 and TRBJ2-7; no definite D call. Germline loops: CDR1 MNHEY, CDR2 SVGEGT. The CDR3 is made up of 14 amino acids. Trimming pared 0 bases from V and 0 bases from J, leaving 6 bases between. The CDR3, as DNA: TGTGCCAGCAGTTACTCGCGAGGCTCCTACGAGCAGTACGTC. Its protein product is CASSYSRGSYEQYV.

The table lists this clone with a count of one. The rearrangement uses TRBV18 and TRBJ2-7; 9 nucleotides agree with TRBD1. This CDR3 is built from 14 residues. CDR1 is KGHSH, CDR2 LQKENI, per germline. V shed 6 bases, J shed 1 base, and the junction held 4 bases outside the gene matches. CDR3 sequence (DNA): TGTGCCAGCTCTTCCGGGACAGGGTCCTACGAGCAGTACGTC. Its protein product is CASSSGTGSYEQYV.

The V gene is TRBV30, the J gene TRBJ2-1, with D possibly TRBD2 on 6 matching bases. This CDR3 region has 15 residues. V was pared by 3 bases and J by 0 bases, with 12 bases between. Germline V gene data show CDR1 as GTSNPN and CDR2 as SVGIG (reference sequence). The CDR3 loop is CAWRRLAPSYNEQFF. In nucleotides, the CDR3 is TGTGCCTGGAGACGGCTAGCGCCCTCCTACAATGAGCAGTTCTTC.

The genes are TRBV23-1 and TRBJ2-7, with 8 nucleotides matching TRBD1. TRBV23-1 is an ORF, and what it does is uncertain. The trim removed 4 bases at V and 12 bases at J, leaving 11 bases unmatched. The CDR3 loop spans 13 amino acids. DNA of the CDR3: TGCGCCAGCAGTCCGGATTTTCGACAGGGGTGGTACGTC. Amino acids: CASSPDFRQGWYV.

This clone was observed a handful of times. This chain links TRBV18 with TRBJ1-5, with 7 bases aligning to TRBD1. Germline V CDR1 and CDR2: KGHSH, LQKENI. V was clipped by 3 bases and J by 4 bases; unmatched bases: 0. The CDR3 has 13 residues. CDR3 in amino acids: CASSPGQNQPQHF. The CDR3 region has the DNA TGTGCCAGCTCACCGGGACAGAATCAGCCCCAGCATTTT.

This chain links TRBV19 with TRBJ2-1; weak D call: TRBD2 (6 bases). Trimming cost V 5 bases and J 2 bases, with 10 bases left between them. Germline V lookup: CDR1 LNHDA, CDR2 SQIVND (reference sequence). This CDR3 region has 14 residues. The CDR3 DNA reads TGTGCCAGTAGTGCTGGCGGGACCTACAATGAGCAGTTCTTC. Protein product: CASSAGGTYNEQFF.

The chain carries TRBV19 and TRBJ1-3; 7 bases are a match to TRBD1. CDR1 LNHDA and CDR2 SQIVND come from the germline V gene (reference sequence). The J segment lost 0 bases and the V segment lost 7 bases, leaving 9 bases of the junction unmatched. CDR3 size: 16 residues. The DNA for the CDR3 is TGTGCCAGTACTAGGGACAGACCCGACTCTGGAAACACCATATATTTT. It translates to CASTRDRPDSGNTIYF. The full variable domain, in which reference TRBV19 and TRBJ1-3 provide the parts outside the CDR3, is DGGITQSPKYLFRKEGQNVTLSCEQNLNHDAMYWYRQDPGQGLRLIYYSQIVNDFQKGDIAEGYSVSREKKESFPLTVTSAQKNPTAFYLCASTRDRPDSGNTIYFGEGSWLTVV.

With respect to this clone: Other DNA sequences in this sample translate to the same CDR3. The chain couples TRBV5-1 to TRBJ2-3; D possibly corresponds to TRBD1 (6 bases). The germline V gene has CDR1 SGHRS and CDR2 YFSETQ. The CDR3 covers 14 residues. V was shortened by 0 bases and J by 5 bases, with 10 bases between the two germline ends. CDR3 amino acids: CASSLGARGDTQYF. As DNA, the CDR3 is TGCGCCAGCAGCTTGGGGGCCAGGGGAGATACGCAGTATTTT.